The T cell receptor beta chain described here comes from a study of T-cell reconstitution after alpha-beta-depleted transplantation in children (dated by TCRdb to about 2016). For context, the study as a whole: T-cell immune reconstitution after TCRalphabeta/CD19-depleted allogeneic hematopoietic cell transplantation in children was quantitatively tracked in the study by means of TCR repertoire profiling.

What the treatment or condition label conveys for this sample: allogeneic hematopoietic cell transplantation with graft depleted of TCRalphabeta T cells and CD19 B cells. The children who served as transplant recipients had been given grafts of TCRalphabeta/CD19-depleted allogeneic hematopoietic cells. Study-wide conclusions, independent of this receptor: Hyperexpanded clone frequencies declined over subsequent months; after one year, T-cell counts and TCRbeta diversity were mostly attributed to newly produced T cells. In some patients, the high TCRbeta diversity seen at day 60 was put down to recipient T cells and intrathymic progenitors that had survived conditioning. The apparently early alphabetaT-cell count recovery about two months after transplant was reportedly dependent on only several hundred rapidly expanded clones derived from non-depleted graft cells.

This clonotype was detected only once. What antigen it recognizes has not been identified. One base away there is no much larger clone; base qualities are not given. One read amounts to weak evidence. The protocol used for the library was PCR. The sample was run on an Illumina HiSeq 2500. To normalize quantification of the TCRbeta repertoire, the TCR libraries were built with molecular barcoding that relied on unique molecular identifiers. The public sequencing data were trimmed at Q25 with fastp and processed into clonotypes with MiXCR by TCRdb, which kept only in-frame beta chains. Every entry covers one CDR3 protein and lists the most common genes and DNA from its rows. In all, the sample holds just under 250,000 distinct CDR3 sequences, and roughly 23% of those were seen once. Approximately 2.5% of the sample is held by the ten biggest clonotypes. V is cut back by 1 base and J by 5 bases, with 12 bases in the junction unmatched. The germline V gene (reference sequence) sets CDR1 to DFQATT and CDR2 to SNEGSKA. Taken from cysteine to phenylalanine, the CDR3 has 16 residues. Only the CDR3 region is kept as DNA, spanning 48 bases read in frame from base 1.

The sample consisted of PBMCs, taken before TCRalphabeta/CD19-depleted stem cell transplant. The sequence joins TRBV20-1 to TRBJ2-7, with 9 middle bases fitting TRBD2. This TCR was recovered from a girl aged 2 to 10 with Fanconi anemia, due to receive a stem cell transplant. The bases read TGCAGTGCTAGAGGCGTAGCGGGGGCGGGTGGCGACGAGCAGTACTTC. This translates into CSARGVAGAGGDEQYF.